This T cell receptor beta chain was profiled in a study of T cells after yellow fever vaccination. At the level of the study: With SMART-Seq v4 Ultra Low Input, the fractions containing low cell numbers were prepared.

Study results and caveats: Weaker overall, the secondary response nonetheless peaked faster (day 5 versus 15). Clones from primary vaccination mostly reappeared after the booster (roughly 95% CD4, about 85% CD8).

Universal primer sites and UMIs were introduced during 5'RACE template-switching synthesis of TCR cDNA. TCRdb re-called the 5' RACE reads with MiXCR, one entry per CDR3 protein. The sample includes 120,000 or so distinct CDR3 sequences, around 9.8% of them seen just once. In the case of this clonotype: Its antigen is currently unknown.

The V gene lost 2 bases and the J gene lost 14 bases, with 10 bases spanning the gap. Germline values: CDR1 MNHEY, CDR2 SVGEGT. The CDR3 has 11 residues. This clonotype originated in a man between 18 and 29 years old who received the YFV17D yellow fever vaccine. The rearrangement links TRBV6-2 or TRBV6-3 to TRBJ2-1; D possibly corresponds to TRBD1 (5 bases). Sequencing used CD8+ T cells sorted from PBMCs, obtained on the day of the yellow fever booster vaccination. DNA for the CDR3: TGTGCCAGCAGTTACCAGGGTTGGAAGTTCTTC. It codes for CASSYQGWKFF.